A selection of T cell receptor beta chains follows, all from one sample in a study of cytomegalovirus exposure and HLA in healthy donors. Here immunoSEQ multiplex PCR was the method, and the copy in TCRdb shows in-frame clones only, minus some. The sample consists of tens of thousands of clones, 94% of them appearing once. Source material: PBMCs. The receptors originated from a woman under 30 in good health and CMV-seropositive. CDR3s include the opening cysteine and the closing phenylalanine or tryptophan. A D gene is named only where the DNA matches it firmly. A clone size is listed for some rows: how often the clone was seen (once, few, many), or a class if it is expanded.

>TRBV18|.|TRBJ1-1|.
CASSPTENTEAFF
TGTGCCAGCTCACCGACAGAGAACACTGAAGCTTTCTTT
>TRBV6-1|.|TRBJ2-1|.
CASSDHGGSGEQFF
TGTGCCAGCAGTGACCACGGGGGTAGCGGTGAGCAGTTCTTC
>TRBV4-2|.|TRBJ2-3|.
CASSQEFADTQYF
TGTGCCAGCAGCCAAGAGTTCGCAGATACGCAGTATTTT
>TRBV5-1|.|TRBJ1-1|once
CASRGQGLNTEAFF
TGCGCCAGCAGAGGGCAGGGGTTAAACACTGAAGCTTTCTTT
>TRBV2|.|TRBJ2-1|.
CASTPGSSYNEQFF
TGTGCCAGCACCCCAGGTTCCTCCTACAATGAGCAGTTCTTC
>TRBV6-5|TRBD1|TRBJ1-2|.
CASRSLGGSRYGYTF
TGTGCCAGCAGAAGTTTAGGGGGCTCTCGCTATGGCTACACCTTC
>TRBV2|TRBD1|TRBJ2-1|.
CASSGRTGGVYNEQFF
TGTGCCAGCAGTGGAAGGACAGGGGGCGTATACAATGAGCAGTTCTTC
>TRBV5-1|.|TRBJ1-1|once
CASSLAGATEAFF
TGCGCCAGCAGCTTGGCTGGGGCCACTGAAGCTTTCTTT
>TRBV27|TRBD2|TRBJ2-7|.
CASGTSGSYEQYF
TGTGCCAGCGGGACTAGCGGGAGTTACGAGCAGTACTTC
>TRBV7-9|.|TRBJ1-2|.
CASTTTYGYTF
TGTGCCAGCACCACAACCTATGGCTACACCTTC
>TRBV25-1|.|TRBJ1-4|.
CASSATRGRGEKLFF
TGTGCCAGCAGTGCCACCAGGGGAAGAGGTGAAAAACTGTTTTTT
>TRBV7-2|.|TRBJ2-1|.
CASSLGRYNEQFF
TGTGCCAGCAGCTTAGGCAGGTACAATGAGCAGTTCTTC
>TRBV7-3|TRBD2|TRBJ2-1|few
CASSLASGRHEQFF
TGTGCCAGCAGCTTAGCTAGCGGGAGGCATGAGCAGTTCTTC
>TRBV19|TRBD1|TRBJ2-1|once
CASSTPGTGYNEQFF
TGTGCCAGTAGTACCCCCGGGACAGGATACAATGAGCAGTTCTTC
>TRBV7-8|.|TRBJ1-1|.
CASSLTPGDPTEAFF
TGTGCCAGCAGCCTTACTCCAGGGGATCCCACTGAAGCTTTCTTT
>TRBV7-2|TRBD1|TRBJ2-7|.
CASSSEPTGHEQYF
TGTGCCAGCAGCTCGGAGCCGACAGGGCACGAGCAGTACTTC
>TRBV5-1|TRBD1|TRBJ2-1|.
CASSDPGQSNGEQFF
TGCGCCAGCAGCGATCCGGGACAGTCCAATGGTGAGCAGTTCTTC
>TRBV5-4|.|TRBJ1-1|.
CASSLDVPNAQDTRF
TGTGCCAGCAGCTTGGATGTCCCAAATGCTCAGGACACACGATTT
>TRBV11-3|TRBD2|TRBJ2-7|.
CASSLDGGGEQYF
TGTGCCAGCAGCTTAGATGGGGGGGGCGAGCAGTACTTC
>TRBV5-6|.|TRBJ2-7|.
CASSLYTESYEQYF
TGTGCCAGCAGCTTGTATACGGAGTCCTACGAGCAGTACTTC
>TRBV7-8|.|TRBJ1-1|.
CASSPRGGGAFF
TGTGCCAGCAGCCCCCGGGGCGGGGGAGCTTTCTTT
>TRBV5-1|TRBD1|TRBJ2-7|.
CASSFNFGQGGYEQYF
TGCGCCAGCAGCTTTAATTTTGGACAGGGTGGATACGAGCAGTACTTC
>TRBV7-2|.|TRBJ1-3|.
CASSLDEAGVAGNTIYF
TGTGCCAGCAGCTTAGATGAAGCAGGGGTGGCAGGAAACACCATATATTTT
>TRBV4-1|TRBD2|TRBJ2-1|.
CASSQVRTSGGYNEQFF
TGCGCCAGCAGCCAAGTTAGGACTAGCGGGGGGTACAATGAGCAGTTCTTC
>TRBV11-2|.|TRBJ2-1|.
CASSSYKEQFF
TGTGCCAGCAGCTCTTACAAAGAGCAGTTCTTC
>TRBV6-1|.|TRBJ2-7|.
CASSEGRTYEQYF
TGTGCCAGCAGTGAAGGGCGGACCTACGAGCAGTACTTC